These 28 T cell receptor beta chains share one sample of origin, sequenced in a study of response to subunit inactivated influenza vaccine. TCRdb processed the RT-PCR reads anew with MiXCR; each CDR3 protein has one entry. The data contain some 540,000 distinct CDR3 sequences, roughly 25% of them singletons. This sample also appeared in a second study, on T cells expressing NK-cell markers. That study adds: The TCR beta cDNA came from 5'RACE template switching with UMIs.

This sample comprised CD4+ T cells sorted from PBMCs, obtained less than 13 days after vaccination. These receptors all stem from a man aged 45-65 years who received an inactivated influenza vaccine.

This clonotype has just a few counts. The V and J genes are TRBV5-5 and TRBJ1-1; possibly TRBD1 for D (5 bases). Trimming stripped 0 bases from V and 10 bases from J, with 13 bases between. Germline lookup yields CDR1 SGHKS and CDR2 YYEKEE (reference sequence). This CDR3 region has 13 residues. The CDR3 bases are TGTGCCAGCAGCTTGGAAGGGGTATTAGGAGCTTTCTTT. Encoded protein: CASSLEGVLGAFF.

Only a few counts were recorded for this clonotype. The gene calls are TRBV30 and TRBJ1-6, with D hard to call. Trimming left V 1 base short and J 10 bases short, with 14 bases between. This CDR3 is built from 14 residues. Germline CDR1 reads GTSNPN; CDR2 reads SVGIG (reference sequence). In DNA form, the CDR3 reads TGTGCCTGGAGTGGGCAGCCTATGGAATCACCCCTCCACTTT. This gives the protein CAWSGQPMESPLHF.

This clonotype was picked up a small number of times. The chain joins TRBV6-2 or TRBV6-3 to TRBJ2-7; the match to TRBD1 covers 12 bases. Germline CDR1 reads MNHEY; CDR2 reads SVGEGT. V gave up 5 bases and J gave up 3 bases; unmatched junction bases: 8. CDR3 size: 16 residues. CDR3 coding DNA: TGTGCCAGCAGTAGGCGGGGGACAGGGGGCCTCTACGAGCAGTACTTC. Its translation: CASSRRGTGGLYEQYF.

There are a few counts of this clonotype. V gene TRBV7-9 combines with J gene TRBJ2-7; weak D call: TRBD1 (5 bases). CDR1 is SEHNR, CDR2 FQNEAQ, per germline (reference sequence). V lost 1 base to trimming and J lost 0 bases, with 10 bases between them. The CDR3 sequence is 15 residues long. CDR3 nucleotide sequence: TGTGCCAGCAGCTTAGTAGGGGCTCTCTCCTACGAGCAGTACTTC. Encoded protein: CASSLVGALSYEQYF.

V is TRBV19 and J is TRBJ2-5, with a possible D match to TRBD2 (5 bases). This CDR3 comprises 16 residues. CDR1 is LNHDA and CDR2 is SQIVND in the germline V gene (reference sequence). V lost 6 bases, J lost 2 bases, and 19 bases lay in between. The DNA of the CDR3 is TGTGCCAGTAGCCAACTAGAAACGGGAAGGCAAGAGACCCAGTACTTC. It codes for CASSQLETGRQETQYF.

In its sample, this clonotype was seen many times. The chain joins TRBV5-1 to TRBJ2-7; D is tentatively TRBD1 or TRBD2 (5 bases each). CDR3 length: 14 amino acids. Germline lookup yields CDR1 SGHRS and CDR2 YFSETQ. V was clipped by 0 bases and J by 5 bases, with 12 bases between them. The CDR3 DNA reads TGCGCCAGCAGCTTGGGACAGATGGGGGACGAGCAGTACTTC. This gives the protein CASSLGQMGDEQYF.

In its sample, this clonotype was seen a few times. This chain joins TRBV7-2 and TRBJ2-1, with D perhaps assigned TRBD1 or TRBD2 (7 bases each). Trimming took off 4 bases at V and 3 bases at J, with 13 bases between the two ends. This CDR3 is 15 amino acids long. Germline values: CDR1 SGHTA, CDR2 FQGNSA. The CDR3 is CASSSGGAYYNEQFF. Written as DNA, the CDR3 is TGTGCCAGCAGCTCAGGGGGGGCCTACTACAATGAGCAGTTCTTC.

This clonotype was detected ten times or more. V usage is TRBV20-1 and J usage is TRBJ2-3, with 12 bases that match TRBD2. The CDR3 length is 17 residues. The germline CDR1 and CDR2 sequences are DFQATT and SNEGSKA (reference sequence). V was clipped by 3 bases and J by 2 bases; unmatched bases: 9. The CDR3, as DNA: TGCAGTGCTAGTCCCCTAGCGGGAGGGGGATTCACAGATACGCAGTATTTT. Translated, it gives CSASPLAGGGFTDTQYF.

This chain uses TRBV19 with TRBJ1-5; D remains unclear. V lost 2 bases to trimming and J lost 1 base, with 9 bases between them. This CDR3 spans 15 amino acids. From germline, CDR1 is LNHDA and CDR2 SQIVND (reference sequence). The CDR3 region is CASSITGWSNQPQHF. As DNA, the CDR3 is TGTGCCAGTAGTATAACGGGATGGAGCAATCAGCCCCAGCATTTT. The entire variable domain, with the rest obtained from reference TRBV19 and TRBJ1-5, is as follows: DGGITQSPKYLFRKEGQNVTLSCEQNLNHDAMYWYRQDPGQGLRLIYYSQIVNDFQKGDIAEGYSVSREKKESFPLTVTSAQKNPTAFYLCASSITGWSNQPQHFGDGTRLSIL.

This clonotype was counted between two and nine times. This sequence joins TRBV6-1 and TRBJ1-1, with TRBD1 identical over 7 bases. The CDR3 sequence is 15 residues long. CDR1 and CDR2 (germline): MNHNS, SASEGT. V lost 6 bases, J lost 0 bases, and 7 bases stayed unmatched. The CDR3 DNA is TGTGCCAGCAGACTTGAGGACAGGCTGAACACTGAAGCTTTCTTT. Translation: CASRLEDRLNTEAFF.

The chain links TRBV7-2 to TRBJ1-1, with a weak D call TRBD1 (6 bases). The length of the CDR3 is 14 residues. Germline lookup yields CDR1 SGHTA and CDR2 FQGNSA. The V gene lost 6 bases and the J gene lost 4 bases, with 15 bases spanning the gap. CDR3 loop: CASSLQGRSTEAFF. CDR3 nucleotides: TGTGCCAGCAGTCTCCAGGGGAGGAGCACTGAAGCTTTCTTT.

The chain carries TRBV4-1 and TRBJ2-5; D uncertain. Germline lookup yields CDR1 MGHRA and CDR2 YSYEKL. Trimming removed 0 bases from V and 0 bases from J, with 11 bases in between. The CDR3 is 16 residues long. The CDR3 DNA reads TGCGCCAGCAGCCAAGAAACCCCAGAGTACCAAGAGACCCAGTACTTC. As protein: CASSQETPEYQETQYF.

The chain uses TRBV7-9 and TRBJ2-1; TRBD1 agrees at 8 bases. The CDR3 is 16 amino acids. J was trimmed by 0 bases and V by 1 base; bases with no gene match: 2. Germline CDR1 is SEHNR and CDR2 is FQNEAQ (reference sequence). The CDR3 DNA sequence: TGTGCCAGCAGCTTAGGGACAGGGAGCTCCTACAATGAGCAGTTCTTC. Encoded protein: CASSLGTGSSYNEQFF.

The rearrangement uses TRBV28 and TRBJ2-7; 8 bases agree with TRBD1. Germline-derived CDR1 and CDR2 are MDHEN and SYDVKM. V was clipped by 7 bases and J by 5 bases; unmatched bases: 13. The CDR3 length is 15 residues. The CDR3 is CASTPPGQGEDEQYF. In nucleotides, the CDR3 is TGTGCCAGCACCCCACCCGGACAGGGTGAGGACGAGCAGTACTTC.

This chain links TRBV5-4 with TRBJ2-7, with a possible D match to TRBD1 (6 bases). The CDR3 runs to 14 residues. CDR1 and CDR2 from the germline V gene are SGHNT and YYREEE (reference sequence). V shed 4 bases and J shed 7 bases, with 18 bases lying between them. CDR3 in DNA: TGTGCCAGCAGCCTCCCAGAAGGGGGACGGGAGCAGTACTTC. Its protein is CASSLPEGGREQYF.

This chain connects TRBV20-1 to TRBJ2-3; TRBD2 aligns across 14 bases. Trimming at V came to 1 base and at J to 3 bases, leaving 3 bases not matched to a gene. From germline, CDR1 is DFQATT and CDR2 SNEGSKA (reference sequence). This CDR3 region has 16 residues. CDR3 sequence: CSARGLAGGLTDTQYF. In DNA, the CDR3 is TGCAGTGCTAGAGGACTAGCGGGGGGGTTAACAGATACGCAGTATTTT.

This clonotype has only a few counts. The V and J genes are TRBV20-1 and TRBJ2-7, with TRBD2 identical over 13 bases. CDR1 is DFQATT and CDR2 is SNEGSKA in the germline V gene (reference sequence). The CDR3 covers 17 residues. J lost 3 bases, V lost 1 base, and 9 bases had no gene match. CDR3 in amino acids: CSARGRTSGRALYEQYF. The CDR3 nucleotides read TGCAGTGCTAGAGGCCGGACTAGCGGGAGAGCACTCTACGAGCAGTACTTC.

The V gene is TRBV12-3 or TRBV12-4, the J gene TRBJ2-7, with 8 bases lining up with TRBD1. The CDR3 is 14 amino acids. The V segment lost 5 bases and the J segment 2 bases; nucleotides outside the gene matches: 5. The CDR3 sequence: CASSPQGAPYEQYF. CDR3 DNA sequence: TGTGCCAGCAGTCCGCAGGGGGCCCCCTACGAGCAGTACTTC.

The table lists this clonotype with a few counts. The V call is TRBV7-9, the J call TRBJ2-1, with D possibly being TRBD1 or TRBD2 (5 bases each). Germline assignment: CDR1 SEHNR and CDR2 FQNEAQ (reference sequence). Trimming removed 5 bases from V and 13 bases from J, with 12 bases in between. The CDR3 is 11 amino acids. The CDR3 region has the DNA TGTGCCAGCAGCCCCGAGGGGATCCAGTTCTTC. This sequence encodes CASSPEGIQFF.

V is TRBV10-2 and J is TRBJ2-3; TRBD2 agrees at 9 bases. V was clipped by 0 bases and J by 3 bases; unmatched bases: 10. The CDR3 contains 18 residues. In germline, CDR1 is WSHSY, CDR2 SAAADI. The CDR3 here is CASSESGLAGLWTDTQYF. CDR3 bases: TGCGCCAGCAGTGAGTCTGGGCTAGCGGGACTGTGGACAGATACGCAGTATTTT.

This clonotype was seen a few times. Compared with germline, one end of the junction differs, possibly owing to a read error. V usage is TRBV7-7 and J usage is TRBJ2-7, with 8 bases fitting TRBD2. The CDR3 is 13 amino acids. Germline V lookup: CDR1 SSHAT, CDR2 FNYEAQ (reference sequence). The CDR3 DNA sequence: TGTGCTAGCAGCTCCCAGAGCGGGGGCGAGCAGTACTTC. Its protein is CASSSQSGGEQYF.

J is TRBJ2-5 and V is TRBV3-1, with no clear D. The CDR3 has 15 residues. The V end lost 1 base, the J end lost 4 bases, and 13 bases lay between the germline ends. Germline values: CDR1 LGHDT, CDR2 YNNKEL (reference sequence). For the CDR3, the DNA is TGTGCCAGCAGCCAAGGACCGCCCCCCCGAGAGACCCAGTACTTC. Amino acid sequence: CASSQGPPPRETQYF.

This clonotype was detected once. This chain joins TRBV10-2 and TRBJ1-1, with a possible D match to TRBD1 (6 bases). V lost 4 bases and J lost 5, with 11 bases in between. Looked up from germline, CDR1 is WSHSY and CDR2 is SAAADI. This CDR3 is 13 amino acids long. DNA of the CDR3: TGCGCCAGCAGTGGGAGGAGGGGGACTGAAGCTTTCTTT. It is translated as CASSGRRGTEAFF.

J is TRBJ2-5 and V is TRBV9; D gene unclear. The CDR3 length is 14 residues. Germline lookup yields CDR1 SGDLS and CDR2 YYNGEE. Trimming took 1 base from V and 0 from J, leaving 7 bases between them. The CDR3 DNA sequence: TGTGCCAGCAGCGTAATGGGTAACCAAGAGACCCAGTACTTC. Its protein product is CASSVMGNQETQYF. Full variable domain (remainder filled in from reference TRBV9 and TRBJ2-5): DSGVTQTPKHLITATGQRVTLRCSPRSGDLSVYWYQQSLDQGLQFLIQYYNGEERAKGNILERFSAQQFPDLHSELNLSSLELGDSALYFCASSVMGNQETQYFGPGTRLLVL.

The chain couples TRBV12-3 or TRBV12-4 to TRBJ2-2; 7 bases align to TRBD2. The CDR3 totals 16 residues. V lost 6 bases and J lost 7; bases outside the gene matches: 14. The CDR3 reads CASRRNGRARGGELFF. DNA for the CDR3: TGTGCCAGCAGACGAAATGGGAGGGCCCGAGGCGGGGAGCTGTTTTTT.

This chain joins TRBV11-3 and TRBJ2-5; D is possibly TRBD1 (6 bases). The CDR3 sequence is 13 residues long. Germline V CDR1 and CDR2: SGHNT, YENEEA. The germline V and J ends were trimmed by 5 bases and 7 bases, with 14 bases remaining between them. In nucleotides, the CDR3 is TGTGCCAGCAGCAGACCAGGGGAAGGGACCCAGTACTTC. Amino acid sequence: CASSRPGEGTQYF. The whole variable domain, remainder taken from reference TRBV11-3 and TRBJ2-5, is EAGVVQSPRYKIIEKKQPVAFWCNPISGHNTLYWYLQNLGQGPELLIRYENEEAVDDSQLPKDRFSAERLKGVDSTLKIQPAELGDSAVYLCASSRPGEGTQYFGPGTRLLVL.

The gene calls are TRBV10-3 and TRBJ2-1, with D maybe TRBD2 (6 bases). The CDR3 length is 15 residues. Germline lookup yields CDR1 ENHRY and CDR2 SYGVKD. Trimming left V 8 bases short and J 6 bases short, with 20 bases between. CDR3 loop: CAIGDSTRGPNEQFF. For the CDR3, the DNA is TGTGCCATCGGGGACTCTACGCGGGGCCCCAATGAGCAGTTCTTC.

The genes are TRBV30 and TRBJ2-2, with a possible D match to TRBD1 (6 bases). The CDR3 covers 13 residues. Germline CDR1 is GTSNPN and CDR2 is SVGIG (reference sequence). Trimming pared 0 bases from V and 4 bases from J, leaving 6 bases between. CDR3 region: CAWSVQGTGELFF. The CDR3 coding sequence is TGTGCCTGGAGTGTACAGGGCACCGGGGAGCTGTTTTTT.